The next 24 T cell receptor beta chains were all read from a single sample in a study of beta chain features in type 1 diabetes. Expressed TCRB transcripts were sequenced because the entire RNA isolate underwent reverse transcription. Clones were read by immunoSEQ multiplex PCR, and TCRdb kept only the in-frame ones, dropping some. Among fewer than 250,000 clones listed, 14% were seen once. Sequenced: naive CD4+ T cells from blood. Receptors were obtained from a woman aged 40 to 50 in good health.

The rearrangement uses TRBV6-5 and TRBJ1-1; weak D call: TRBD1 (5 bases). The germline gives CDR1 MNHEY, CDR2 SVGAGI. V dropped 2 bases and J dropped 1 base, with 11 bases sitting between them. CDR3 length: 15 residues. In DNA form, the CDR3 reads TGTGCCAGCAGTTACGGGGCGGAGGGGAACACTGAAGCTTTCTTT. Translation gives CASSYGAEGNTEAFF.

The chain has TRBV2 and TRBJ2-7; 11 bases agree with TRBD2. The CDR3 runs to 17 residues. V lost 2 bases, J lost 2 bases, and 8 bases stayed unmatched. CDR1 is SNHLY, CDR2 FYNNEI, per germline. DNA of the CDR3: TGTGCCAGCAGTGAATTGGAGGTAGCGGGGGGGACCTACGAGCAGTACTTC. Translated, it gives CASSELEVAGGTYEQYF.

The rearrangement uses TRBV9 and TRBJ1-6; no definite D call. V was shortened by 3 bases and J by 6 bases, with 13 bases between the two germline ends. CDR1 and CDR2 from the germline V gene are SGDLS and YYNGEE. There are 15 residues in the CDR3. The CDR3 DNA reads TGTGCCAGCAGCGCGAGAGATTCTATTAATTCACCCCTCCACTTT. Translation: CASSARDSINSPLHF.

This clone was counted only a few times. The chain links TRBV11-2 to TRBJ2-1; 7 nucleotides match TRBD2. This CDR3 is 12 amino acids long. V gave up 1 base and J gave up 12 bases; unmatched junction bases: 3. Germline V lookup: CDR1 SGHAT, CDR2 FQNNGV. The CDR3 DNA sequence: TGTGCCAGCAGCTTAGGGGGGGGGATGCAGTTCTTC. This gives the protein CASSLGGGMQFF.

CDR3 sequence reads: CASREGGQSTDNYGYTF. CDR3 coding DNA: TGTGCCAGCAGAGAGGGGGGACAGAGCACCGATAACTATGGCTACACCTTC. The chain has TRBV7-9 and TRBJ1-2; 7 nucleotides align to TRBD1. V shed 6 bases and J 1 base; nucleotides not matched to a gene: 14. From germline, CDR1 is SEHNR and CDR2 FQNEAQ (reference sequence). The CDR3 is 17 residues long.

The chain couples TRBV6-5 to TRBJ2-1; D might be TRBD1 (6 bases). Germline-derived CDR1 and CDR2 are MNHEY and SVGAGI. The length of the CDR3 is 14 residues. The ends were cut back, 5 bases at V and 5 bases at J, with 13 bases in the middle. The CDR3: CASSTRQENNEQFF. CDR3 bases: TGTGCCAGCAGTACAAGACAGGAAAACAATGAGCAGTTCTTC.

The V and J genes are TRBV10-3 and TRBJ2-7; 12 bases line up with TRBD1. The CDR3 length is 15 residues. Germline V gene data show CDR1 as ENHRY and CDR2 as SYGVKD. Losses at the gene ends were 7 bases for V and 3 bases for J; bases not matched to a gene: 7. CDR3 in amino acids: CAIKYGTGGDYEQYF. Here the CDR3 DNA reads TGTGCCATCAAGTACGGGACAGGGGGCGACTACGAGCAGTACTTC.

This clone was recorded a few times. J is TRBJ1-1 and V is TRBV7-9; 9 positions agree with TRBD1. V lost 6 bases, J lost 8 bases, and 10 bases stayed unmatched. Germline assignment: CDR1 SEHNR and CDR2 FQNEAQ (reference sequence). This CDR3 has 14 amino acids. The CDR3: CASRWGQGVLEAFF. As DNA, the CDR3 is TGTGCCAGCAGGTGGGGACAGGGTGTTTTAGAAGCTTTCTTT.

The chain recombines TRBV19 with TRBJ2-2; maybe TRBD1 (5 bases). CDR3 length: 12 amino acids. Per the germline V gene, CDR1 is LNHDA and CDR2 is SQIVND (reference sequence). V was pared by 5 bases and J by 7 bases, with 8 bases between. CDR3 loop: CASSQGVGELFF. CDR3 DNA: TGTGCCAGTAGTCAGGGTGTCGGGGAGCTGTTTTTT.

The rearrangement links TRBV19 to TRBJ2-7; TRBD2 matches 7 bases. The V segment lost 1 base and the J segment 3 bases; nucleotides outside the gene matches: 3. From germline, CDR1 is LNHDA and CDR2 SQIVND (reference sequence). The CDR3 has 14 residues. The CDR3 DNA is TGTGCCAGTAGTATAGGGCGGGGGAGCTACGAGCAGTACTTC. Encoded protein: CASSIGRGSYEQYF.

The DNA of the CDR3 is TGTGCCAGCCTACGGACAGGGCGAACTGAAGCTTTCTTT. Translation: CASLRTGRTEAFF. The rearrangement joins TRBV25-1 to TRBJ1-1; 8 bases fit TRBD1. CDR3 length: 13 amino acids. The germline V gene has CDR1 MGHDK and CDR2 SYGVNS. Losses at the gene ends were 8 bases for V and 5 bases for J; bases not matched to a gene: 7.

The rearrangement joins TRBV6-5 to TRBJ2-5; a weak D match, TRBD2 (5 bases). The ends were cut back, 0 bases at V and 3 bases at J, with 11 bases in the middle. In germline, CDR1 is MNHEY, CDR2 SVGAGI. This CDR3 is built from 15 residues. This CDR3 is CASSYSLAREETQYF. In DNA form, the CDR3 reads TGTGCCAGCAGTTACTCTCTAGCACGGGAAGAGACCCAGTACTTC.

The chain employs TRBV6-6 and TRBJ2-7, with 7 bases fitting TRBD2. The CDR3 loop spans 15 amino acids. Losses at the gene ends were 0 bases for V and 7 bases for J; bases not matched to a gene: 9. Germline CDR1 reads MNHNY; CDR2 reads SVGAGI (reference sequence). The DNA of the CDR3 is TGTGCCAGCAGTTACTCGAGAGGGAGCGGGAATGAGCAGTACTTC. Residues: CASSYSRGSGNEQYF.

The chain carries TRBV5-1 and TRBJ2-2, with TRBD2 as a possible D gene (6 bases). The germline gives CDR1 SGHRS, CDR2 YFSETQ. There are 15 residues in the CDR3. V lost 4 bases, J lost 3 bases, and 13 bases lay in between. Here the CDR3 reads CASSPPGLHTGELFF. The CDR3 nucleotides are TGCGCCAGCAGCCCCCCGGGACTTCACACCGGGGAGCTGTTTTTT.

Concerning this clone: This same CDR3 is encoded by further DNA sequences in the sample. This chain connects TRBV6-4 to TRBJ1-2, with TRBD1 matching 9 bases. Trimming at V came to 3 bases and at J to 5 bases, leaving 4 bases not matched to a gene. This CDR3 comprises 14 residues. Germline lookup yields CDR1 MRHNA and CDR2 SNTAGT. The chain's CDR3 is CASSEGTGTYGYTF. The CDR3 DNA reads as TGTGCCAGCAGTGAGGGGACAGGGACATATGGCTACACCTTC.

This clone came up a few times. This chain joins TRBV4-3 and TRBJ2-3; 9 bases line up with TRBD2. Germline values: CDR1 LGHNA, CDR2 YSLEER. Unmatched junction bases numbered 10, after V lost 0 bases and J lost 0 bases. The length of the CDR3 is 19 residues. The CDR3 is CASSQDLSGGPSSTDTQYF. The CDR3 DNA follows: TGCGCCAGCAGCCAAGATCTGAGCGGGGGGCCCTCTAGCACAGATACGCAGTATTTT.

The rearrangement uses TRBV6-1 and TRBJ2-1, with TRBD1 identical over 8 bases. The germline CDR1 and CDR2 sequences are MNHNS and SASEGT. The CDR3 loop spans 13 amino acids. The V segment lost 6 bases and the J segment 5 bases; nucleotides outside the gene matches: 3. CDR3 loop: CASRRDRNNEQFF. The CDR3 DNA is TGTGCCAGCAGAAGGGACAGGAACAATGAGCAGTTCTTC.

The J gene is TRBJ1-3, the V gene TRBV29-1; D ambiguous. Germline V gene sequence: CDR1 SQVTM, CDR2 ANQGSEA. This CDR3 spans 15 amino acids. Trimming shortened V by 6 bases and J by 0 bases, and 15 bases separated the two germline ends. This CDR3 reads CSVLLPGISGNTIYF. Here the CDR3 DNA reads TGCAGCGTCCTCCTCCCGGGAATCTCTGGAAACACCATATATTTT.

The chain carries TRBV7-2 and TRBJ2-5; D unresolved. CDR1 SGHTA and CDR2 FQGNSA come from the germline V gene. Trimming took 5 bases from V and 5 from J, leaving 12 bases between them. This CDR3 has 13 amino acids. The CDR3 DNA reads as TGTGCCAGCAGCCTGCGTGGGCGTGAGACCCAGTACTTC. Translating it yields CASSLRGRETQYF. The variable domain in full, completed from reference TRBV7-2 and TRBJ2-5, reads GAGVSQSPSNKVTEKGKDVELRCDPISGHTALYWYRQSLGQGLEFLIYFQGNSAPDKSGLPSDRFSAERTGGSVSTLTIQRTQQEDSAVYLCASSLRGRETQYFGPGTRLLVL.

The rearrangement joins TRBV12-5 to TRBJ1-5; 7 bases line up with TRBD1. V lost 4 bases to trimming and J lost 4 bases; unmatched junction nucleotides: 4. Looked up from germline, CDR1 is LGHNT and CDR2 is FRNRAP. The CDR3 totals 14 residues. The CDR3 sequence: CASGWDSSNQPQHF. For the CDR3, the DNA is TGTGCTAGTGGTTGGGACAGTAGTAATCAGCCCCAGCATTTT.

This chain uses TRBV5-1 with TRBJ1-4, with 8 nucleotides matching TRBD1. The germline V gene has CDR1 SGHRS and CDR2 YFSETQ. V dropped 3 bases and J dropped 5; count of bases not matched to a gene: 6. The CDR3 runs 15 residues. The CDR3 protein is CASSSSGTGNEKLFF. CDR3 nucleotides: TGCGCCAGCAGCTCGTCCGGGACAGGAAATGAAAAACTGTTTTTT.

This clone was counted between two and nine times. V usage is TRBV5-1 and J usage is TRBJ2-1; tentatively, D is TRBD1 (5 bases). This CDR3 comprises 15 residues. In germline, CDR1 is SGHRS, CDR2 YFSETQ. Trimming pared 1 base from V and 3 bases from J, leaving 11 bases between. CDR3 coding DNA: TGCGCCAGCAGCTTGCAACAGGTCCTCTACAATGAGCAGTTCTTC. Its protein product is CASSLQQVLYNEQFF.

This clone has only a few counts. This chain connects TRBV18 to TRBJ2-5; D remains unclear. V gave up 3 bases and J gave up 4 bases, with 9 bases separating them. Germline loops: CDR1 KGHSH, CDR2 LQKENI. The CDR3 has 13 amino acids. CDR3 region: CASSPPVRETQYF. As DNA, the CDR3 is TGTGCCAGCTCACCCCCCGTGCGAGAGACCCAGTACTTC.

The genes are TRBV18 and TRBJ1-2; no firm D call. CDR1 and CDR2 (germline): KGHSH, LQKENI. CDR3 size: 15 residues. Between the trimmed V and J ends, which lost 1 base and 2 bases, there was a span of 11 bases. CDR3 protein: CASSPRASRNYGYTF. The CDR3 nucleotides read TGTGCCAGCTCACCACGGGCCTCCCGGAACTATGGCTACACCTTC. The full variable domain, with the rest looked up from reference TRBV18 and TRBJ1-2, is NAGVMQNPRHLVRRRGQEARLRCSPMKGHSHVYWYRQLPEEGLKFMVYLQKENIIDESGMPKERFSAEFPKEGPSILRIQQVVRGDSAAYFCASSPRASRNYGYTFGSGTRLTVV.